The 17 T cell receptor beta chains below were found in one sample sequenced in a study of cytomegalovirus exposure and HLA in healthy donors. TCRdb keeps only in-frame clones here, not all; method: immunoSEQ multiplex PCR. The sample holds about 200,000 clones, about nine tenths seen once. Sequencing input: PBMCs. These receptors all stem from a woman younger than 35 in good health and CMV-seropositive.

The rearrangement uses TRBV29-1 and TRBJ2-2, with D unclear. The V and J ends lost 6 bases and 2 bases respectively, with 7 bases between them. CDR3 length: 12 amino acids. In germline, CDR1 is SQVTM, CDR2 ANQGSEA. CDR3 coding DNA: TGCAGCGTAGACACTAACACCGGGGAGCTGTTTTTT. It encodes CSVDTNTGELFF.

This clone was seen a few times. The DNA for the CDR3 is TGTGCCAGCAGCTCCTTAAGGGGCGGGGAGCTGTTTTTT. Protein product: CASSSLRGGELFF. The genes are TRBV7-3 and TRBJ2-2; weak D call: TRBD1 (5 bases). The CDR3 spans 13 residues. Germline CDR1 reads SGHTA; CDR2 reads FQGTGA. V gave up 4 bases and J gave up 7 bases, with 10 bases separating them.

The chain uses TRBV11-2 and TRBJ1-2; D remains ambiguous. CDR3 size: 15 residues. Germline CDR1 and CDR2: SGHAT and FQNNGV. V was cut by 5 bases and J by 1 base, with 14 bases left in between. CDR3 nucleotide sequence: TGTGCCAGCAGCCCATCCGGTTATTTTAACTATGGCTACACCTTC. The encoded protein is CASSPSGYFNYGYTF. Together with reference TRBV11-2 and TRBJ1-2, the CDR3 gives the full variable domain: EAGVAQSPRYKIIEKRQSVAFWCNPISGHATLYWYQQILGQGPKLLIQFQNNGVVDDSQLPKDRFSAERLKGVDSTLKIQPAKLEDSAVYLCASSPSGYFNYGYTFGSGTRLTVV.

The chain links TRBV12-5 to TRBJ2-1; D is uncertain. CDR3 length: 16 amino acids. V was shortened by 0 bases and J by 0 bases, with 9 bases between the two germline ends. CDR1 and CDR2 from the germline V gene are LGHNT and FRNRAP. The CDR3 is CASGLVTASSYNEQFF. DNA for the CDR3: TGTGCTAGTGGTTTGGTAACCGCGAGCTCCTACAATGAGCAGTTCTTC.

The chain couples TRBV5-1 to TRBJ2-7, with 9 bases matching TRBD2. Unmatched junction bases numbered 7, after V lost 4 bases and J lost 2 bases. CDR1 SGHRS and CDR2 YFSETQ come from the germline V gene. The CDR3 runs 15 residues. The CDR3 loop is CASSVLAGEAYEQYF. In nucleotides, the CDR3 is TGCGCCAGCAGCGTATTAGCGGGAGAGGCCTACGAGCAGTACTTC.

This clone appeared once. The genes are TRBV27 and TRBJ2-7; 11 nucleotides match TRBD2. The CDR3 consists of 15 residues. The germline CDR1 and CDR2 sequences are MNHEY and SMNVEV (reference sequence). V dropped 7 bases and J dropped 2; count of bases not matched to a gene: 7. The CDR3 region has the DNA TGTGCCAGCACTCCTAGCGGGGGGAGGACCTACGAGCAGTACTTC. Translated, it gives CASTPSGGRTYEQYF.

This chain joins TRBV5-4 and TRBJ2-5; TRBD1 matches 7 bases. Germline V lookup: CDR1 SGHNT, CDR2 YYREEE (reference sequence). The ends lost 0 bases at V and 0 bases at J; junction bases unmatched: 2. The CDR3 has 15 amino acids. This CDR3 is CASSLGDSHQETQYF. The DNA of the CDR3 is TGTGCCAGCAGCTTGGGGGACAGCCACCAAGAGACCCAGTACTTC.

The chain couples TRBV7-2 to TRBJ1-1; 8 bases agree with TRBD1. Losses at the gene ends were 3 bases for V and 1 base for J; bases not matched to a gene: 10. Looked up from germline, CDR1 is SGHTA and CDR2 is FQGNSA. The CDR3 totals 17 residues. The CDR3 region is CASSFRTGTIKNTEAFF. The CDR3 nucleotides are TGTGCCAGCAGCTTCCGGACAGGGACAATTAAGAACACTGAAGCTTTCTTT.

Notes on this clone: Other DNA sequences in the sample encode the same CDR3. The V and J genes are TRBV5-1 and TRBJ2-3, with 11 positions matching TRBD1. V was clipped by 4 bases and J by 5 bases; unmatched bases: 3. Germline V lookup: CDR1 SGHRS, CDR2 YFSETQ. The CDR3 consists of 14 residues. The chain's CDR3 is CASSLGTGGDTQYF. DNA of the CDR3: TGCGCCAGCAGCCTCGGGACAGGGGGAGATACGCAGTATTTT. The complete variable domain, with remaining parts taken from reference TRBV5-1 and TRBJ2-3, reads KAGVTQTPRYLIKTRGQQVTLSCSPISGHRSVSWYQQTPGQGLQFLFEYFSETQRNKGNFPGRFSGRQFSNSRSEMNVSTLELGDSALYLCASSLGTGGDTQYFGPGTRLTVL.

Comments on this clone: Other DNA sequences of this sample code for an identical CDR3. The genes are TRBV6-4 and TRBJ2-3; 11 nucleotides line up with TRBD1. The CDR3 covers 15 residues. CDR1 and CDR2 (germline): MRHNA, SNTAGT. The trim removed 0 bases at V and 4 bases at J, leaving 0 bases unmatched. The CDR3 protein is CASSDSGQGADTQYF. The CDR3 coding sequence is TGTGCCAGCAGTGACTCGGGACAGGGGGCAGATACGCAGTATTTT.

This clone occurred many times. V is TRBV25-1 and J is TRBJ2-1; D is perhaps TRBD2 (6 bases). Trimming cost V 4 bases and J 3 bases, with 19 bases left between them. This CDR3 spans 17 amino acids. CDR1 is MGHDK and CDR2 is SYGVNS in the germline V gene. CDR3 bases: TGTGCCAGCAGTGCCCCCGGAGTAGCGGAAGACTACAATGAGCAGTTCTTC. This sequence encodes CASSAPGVAEDYNEQFF.

This chain's CDR3 is CASQPSAGTDTQYF. CDR3 DNA sequence: TGTGCCAGCCAACCCTCAGCGGGCACAGATACGCAGTATTTT. The rearrangement uses TRBV19 and TRBJ2-3; possible D gene TRBD2, 5 bases. V was clipped by 9 bases and J by 1 base, with 14 bases between them. There are 14 residues in the CDR3. Per germline, CDR1 LNHDA and CDR2 SQIVND (reference sequence).

The J gene is TRBJ2-1, the V gene TRBV6-5, with 7 nucleotides matching TRBD2. The CDR3 is 14 residues long. The germline V gene encodes CDR1 MNHEY and CDR2 SVGAGI. J gave up 6 bases and V 5 bases, and 7 bases lay outside the gene matches. CDR3 bases: TGTGCCAGCAGTCAAGGACTAGTGGGCAATGAGCAGTTCTTC. Protein sequence: CASSQGLVGNEQFF.

The V call is TRBV28, the J call TRBJ1-1; maybe TRBD1 (5 bases). Germline V gene data show CDR1 as MDHEN and CDR2 as SYDVKM. The CDR3 covers 16 residues. V dropped 2 bases and J dropped 0 bases, with 13 bases sitting between them. The CDR3 is CASSLPPTDMNTEAFF. The CDR3 nucleotides are TGTGCCAGCAGTTTACCCCCGACAGACATGAACACTGAAGCTTTCTTT.

The chain is built from TRBV18 and TRBJ2-1; TRBD1 aligns across 7 bases. Germline-derived CDR1 and CDR2 are KGHSH and LQKENI. The CDR3 covers 15 residues. V lost 3 bases and J lost 2; bases outside the gene matches: 4. This CDR3 reads CASSPTGATYNEQFF. CDR3 coding DNA: TGTGCCAGCTCACCTACAGGGGCCACCTACAATGAGCAGTTCTTC.

V is TRBV7-6 and J is TRBJ1-1; weak D call: TRBD1 (5 bases). The CDR3 totals 15 residues. Between the trimmed V and J ends, which lost 5 bases and 0 bases, there was a span of 13 bases. Germline V gene lookup returns CDR1 SGHVS and CDR2 FNYEAQ. The chain's CDR3 is CASSPRQSMNTEAFF. The CDR3 DNA follows: TGTGCCAGCAGCCCCCGACAGAGCATGAACACTGAAGCTTTCTTT.

The chain recombines TRBV4-1 with TRBJ1-2; D perhaps matches TRBD1 (5 bases). Trimming left V 3 bases short and J 3 bases short, with 14 bases between. CDR3 length: 15 residues. The germline gives CDR1 MGHRA, CDR2 YSYEKL. The chain's CDR3 is CASSQEGRADYGYTF. The CDR3 DNA reads as TGCGCCAGCAGCCAGGAGGGCAGGGCGGACTATGGCTACACCTTC.